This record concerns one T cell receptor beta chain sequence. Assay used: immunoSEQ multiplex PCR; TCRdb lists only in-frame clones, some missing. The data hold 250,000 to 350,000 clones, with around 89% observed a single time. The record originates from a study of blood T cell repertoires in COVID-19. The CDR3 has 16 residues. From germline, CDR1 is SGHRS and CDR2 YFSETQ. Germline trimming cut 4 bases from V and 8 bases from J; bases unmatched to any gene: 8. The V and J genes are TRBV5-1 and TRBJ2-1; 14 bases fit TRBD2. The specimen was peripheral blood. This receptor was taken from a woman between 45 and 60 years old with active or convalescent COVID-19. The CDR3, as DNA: TGCGCCAGCAGCCTAGGGACTAGCGGGAGCATAGATGAGCAGTTCTTC. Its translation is CASSLGTSGSIDEQFF.